This T cell receptor (beta chain) stems from a study of blood T cell repertoires in COVID-19. Overall study: Sites across the United States, Italy and Spain contributed samples from acute and convalescent COVID-19. Sources were T cells, B-cell-depleted T cells, or PBMCs; the material itself was cDNA or gDNA.

As originally analysed: Using reference gene primer amplification, nucleated cell counts were estimated. Here immunoSEQ multiplex PCR was the method, and the copy in TCRdb shows in-frame clones only, minus some. That table supplies the V and J calls and clone size; D and trimming were determined from the DNA. The sample includes roughly 260,000 clones, about 85% of them seen just once. This CDR3 comprises 15 residues. Trimming removed 0 bases at V and 10 bases at J, with 16 bases between. CDR1 and CDR2 (germline): SSHAT, FNYEAQ (reference sequence). The source is a man between 60 and 75 years old who had recovered from COVID-19. Material: peripheral blood. V is TRBV7-7 and J is TRBJ2-1, with D possibly being TRBD1 (6 bases). Written as DNA, the CDR3 is TGTGCCAGCAGCTTAGCGGAAAGGGGAAGGGGGGAGCAGTTCTTC. Its protein is CASSLAERGRGEQFF.